The rows below give T cell receptor beta chains drawn from one sample of a study of T-cell memory formation after mild COVID-19. TCRdb passed the 5' RACE reads through MiXCR, listing each CDR3 protein once. The top ten hold around 7.8% of the sample, which has 580,000 or so distinct CDR3 sequences, roughly a sixth seen once. The sequenced sample was PBMCs or a T cell subset sorted from them (not recorded which). The receptors stem from an adult woman who had mild COVID-19 (a few samples of this study predate the infection). Cell type and time point are not known. The CDR3 runs from the conserved cysteine through the conserved F or W. D genes are given only for firm matches. A clone size is listed for some rows: how often the clone was seen (once, few, many), or a class if it is expanded.

CDR3: CASSFTVIIAGGPYEQYF
DNA: TGTGCCAGCAGCTTCACTGTGATAATAGCGGGGGGGCCCTACGAGCAGTACTTC
size: NA
V: TRBV11-2
D: TRBD2
J: TRBJ2-7

CDR3: CASSRRSGTGGIGTLYF
DNA: TGTGCCAGCAGCCGCCGATCCGGGACAGGGGGAATCGGGACTCTTTACTTC
size: NA
V: TRBV12-3/TRBV12-4
D: TRBD1
J: TRBJ2-5

CDR3: CAISDREAVGYTF
DNA: TGTGCCATCAGTGATAGGGAGGCGGTGGGCTACACCTTC
size: few
V: TRBV10-3
D: NA
J: TRBJ1-2

CDR3: CSVGDRGLGYTF
DNA: TGCAGCGTTGGGGACAGGGGGCTTGGCTACACCTTC
size: NA
V: TRBV29-1
D: TRBD1
J: TRBJ1-2

CDR3: CASSQRGNQPQHF
DNA: TGTGCCAGCAGCCAAAGGGGAAATCAGCCCCAGCATTTT
size: many
V: TRBV7-2
D: NA
J: TRBJ1-5

CDR3: CASSPRDGIGTQYF
DNA: TGTGCCAGCAGTCCCCGGGACGGAATAGGGACCCAGTACTTC
size: few
V: TRBV6-5
D: NA
J: TRBJ2-5

CDR3: CSVESDYTEAFF
DNA: TGCAGCGTTGAGTCAGATTACACTGAAGCTTTCTTT
size: few
V: TRBV29-1
D: NA
J: TRBJ1-1

CDR3: CSAQGSGQETQYF
DNA: TGCAGTGCTCAGGGTAGCGGGCAAGAGACCCAGTACTTC
size: few
V: TRBV20-1
D: TRBD2
J: TRBJ2-5

CDR3: CASSRPGTEKETQYF
DNA: TGCGCCAGCAGCCGACCGGGGACAGAGAAAGAGACCCAGTACTTC
size: many
V: TRBV5-1
D: TRBD1
J: TRBJ2-5

CDR3: CASSFFGTSGRNEQFF
DNA: TGTGCCAGCAGTTTTTTTGGGACTAGCGGACGCAATGAGCAGTTCTTC
size: NA
V: TRBV5-6
D: TRBD2
J: TRBJ2-1

CDR3: CASGKTSRTDTQYF
DNA: TGTGCCAGCGGCAAGACTAGCCGCACAGATACGCAGTATTTT
size: many
V: TRBV12-3/TRBV12-4
D: TRBD2
J: TRBJ2-3

CDR3: CASSLVLAGGVPYEQYF
DNA: TGTGCCAGCAGCTTAGTCCTTGCAGGGGGGGTACCCTACGAGCAGTACTTC
size: many
V: TRBV7-2
D: NA
J: TRBJ2-7

CDR3: CASSLFQGSNTGELFF
DNA: TGTGCCAGCAGTTTATTTCAGGGGTCGAACACCGGGGAGCTGTTTTTT
size: few
V: TRBV12-3/TRBV12-4
D: NA
J: TRBJ2-2